Listed below are T cell receptor beta chains from one sample, sequenced in a study of identical twins. TCRdb fed the 5' RACE reads into MiXCR, producing one record per CDR3 protein. Among 350,000 to 500,000 distinct CDR3 sequences listed, about a fifth were seen once. The material sequenced was naive T cells sorted from blood. The receptors come from a man in his fifties or sixties in good health. CDR3s leave out the opening cysteine and the closing phenylalanine or tryptophan.

V	J	CDR3
TRBV7-9	TRBJ2-3	ASSFTPLSTDTQY
TRBV5-1	TRBJ2-7	ASTLDGTYEQY
TRBV18	TRBJ2-7	ASSPTGRGTYEQY
TRBV20-1	TRBJ2-7	SASTGSYEQY
TRBV27	TRBJ2-7	ASSSASGPISSYEQY
TRBV6-1	TRBJ1-6	ASSPQGKGSPLH
TRBV5-6	TRBJ2-3	ASSLGGPTTDTQY
TRBV29-1	TRBJ1-6	SVERGLSTYNSPLH
TRBV20-1	TRBJ2-1	SAPSAIYNEQF
TRBV29-1	TRBJ2-7	SVAARGAYEQY
TRBV20-1	TRBJ2-6	SARDKGFSSGANVLT
TRBV18	TRBJ1-6	ASSPVSDSPLH
TRBV20-1	TRBJ2-5	SATRWYIQETQY
TRBV4-1	TRBJ2-4	ASSQVDLAKNIQY
TRBV20-1	TRBJ1-1	SARDSRGTEAF
TRBV29-1	TRBJ2-7	SVVGTGRNEQY
TRBV9	TRBJ2-7	ASSLRQGAYEQY
TRBV20-1	TRBJ2-3	SAGRTSGSWTREY
TRBV20-1	TRBJ2-7	SVGGRPSYEQY
TRBV20-1	TRBJ2-5	SAYAETQY
TRBV6-5	TRBJ2-5	ASSYEETQY
TRBV12-3/TRBV12-4	TRBJ1-4	ASSLRGTENEKLF
TRBV20-1	TRBJ1-2	SASDGVSGYT
TRBV7-9	TRBJ2-5	ASSLTGDWRETQY
TRBV29-1	TRBJ2-2	SAGLAGPGELF
TRBV7-2	TRBJ2-7	ASRQGSGHEQY
TRBV4-3	TRBJ2-1	ASSQEIAGRLSNEQF
TRBV19	TRBJ2-1	ASSRTSFYNEQF
TRBV14	TRBJ1-2	ASSQQVHYGYT
TRBV20-1	TRBJ2-2	SATRTGTMGELF
TRBV28	TRBJ1-2	ASSREGGGYT
TRBV6-5	TRBJ2-7	ASSWLAGAYEQY
TRBV20-1	-	SASRDPDTQH
TRBV10-1	TRBJ2-3	ASSRGGIRSRTDTQY
TRBV6-2/TRBV6-3	TRBJ2-7	ASSRTSGRRTYEQY
TRBV5-1	TRBJ2-1	ASRTGAGGPYNEQF
TRBV6-1	TRBJ1-5	ASSEALWTGGNQPQH
TRBV3-1	TRBJ2-2	ASSQGDRATGELF
TRBV12-3/TRBV12-4	TRBJ1-4	ASRLSEKLF
TRBV20-1	TRBJ1-2	SALAYGRKDGYT
TRBV7-2	TRBJ1-1	ASNAQNGNTEAF
TRBV20-1	TRBJ2-3	SANRLGSTDTQY
TRBV12-3/TRBV12-4	TRBJ1-1	ASTYGNTEAF
TRBV5-1	TRBJ1-1	ASSFTGGSTEAF
TRBV5-5	TRBJ2-1	ASSFRTGLEYNEQF